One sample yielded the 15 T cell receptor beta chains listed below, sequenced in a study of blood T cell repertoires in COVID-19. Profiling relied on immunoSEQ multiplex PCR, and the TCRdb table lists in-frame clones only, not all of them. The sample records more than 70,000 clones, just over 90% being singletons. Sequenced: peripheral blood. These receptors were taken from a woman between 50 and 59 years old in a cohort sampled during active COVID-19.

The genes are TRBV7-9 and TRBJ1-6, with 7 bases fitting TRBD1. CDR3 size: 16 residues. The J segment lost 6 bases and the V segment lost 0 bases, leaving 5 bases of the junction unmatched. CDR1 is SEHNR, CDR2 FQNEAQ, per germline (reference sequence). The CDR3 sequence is CASSLARQGSNSPLHF. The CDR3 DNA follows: TGTGCCAGCAGCTTAGCGCGACAGGGTAGTAATTCACCCCTCCACTTT.

The CDR3 DNA sequence: TGTGCCAGCACCGACGGAGCGAGAGGCTACACCTTC. Protein: CASTDGARGYTF. V is TRBV6-5 and J is TRBJ1-2; D is ambiguous. Trimming pared 7 bases from V and 8 bases from J, leaving 14 bases between. Germline lookup yields CDR1 MNHEY and CDR2 SVGAGI. The CDR3 contains 12 residues.

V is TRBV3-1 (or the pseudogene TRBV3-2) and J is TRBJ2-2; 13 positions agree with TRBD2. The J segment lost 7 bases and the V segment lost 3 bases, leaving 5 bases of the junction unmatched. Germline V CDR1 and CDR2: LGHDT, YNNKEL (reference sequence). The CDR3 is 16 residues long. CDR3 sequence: CASSQGTSGNGGELFF. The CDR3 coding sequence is TGTGCCAGCAGCCAGGGGACTAGCGGGAATGGCGGGGAGCTGTTTTTT.

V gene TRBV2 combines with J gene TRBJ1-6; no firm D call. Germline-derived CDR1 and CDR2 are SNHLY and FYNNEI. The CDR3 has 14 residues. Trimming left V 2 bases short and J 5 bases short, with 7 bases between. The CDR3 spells CASSESGDNSPLHF. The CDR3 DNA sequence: TGTGCCAGCAGTGAATCGGGTGATAATTCACCCCTCCACTTT.

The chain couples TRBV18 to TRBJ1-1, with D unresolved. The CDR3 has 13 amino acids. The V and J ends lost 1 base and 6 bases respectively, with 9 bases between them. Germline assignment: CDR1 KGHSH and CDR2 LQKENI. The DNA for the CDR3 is TGTGCCAGCTCACCACAAAGGGAGGCTGAAGCTTTCTTT. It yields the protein CASSPQREAEAFF.

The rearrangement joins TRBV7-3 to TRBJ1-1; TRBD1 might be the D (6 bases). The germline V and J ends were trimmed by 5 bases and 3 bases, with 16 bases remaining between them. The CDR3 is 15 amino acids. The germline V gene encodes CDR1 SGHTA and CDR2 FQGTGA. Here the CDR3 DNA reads TGTGCCAGCAGCCCTTTTGGACAGCTAGACACTGAAGCTTTCTTT. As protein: CASSPFGQLDTEAFF.

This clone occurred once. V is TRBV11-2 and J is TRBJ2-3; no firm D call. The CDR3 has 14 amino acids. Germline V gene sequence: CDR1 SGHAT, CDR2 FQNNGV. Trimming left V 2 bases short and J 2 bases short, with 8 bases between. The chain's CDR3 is CASSLRLATDTQYF. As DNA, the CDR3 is TGTGCCAGCAGCTTAAGACTGGCCACAGATACGCAGTATTTT.

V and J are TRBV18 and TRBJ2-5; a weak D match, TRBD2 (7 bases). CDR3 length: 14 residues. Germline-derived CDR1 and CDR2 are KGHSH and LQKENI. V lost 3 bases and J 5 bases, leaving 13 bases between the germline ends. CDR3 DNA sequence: TGTGCCAGCTCACCGACGGGGGGCGGCGAGACCCAGTACTTC. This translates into CASSPTGGGETQYF.

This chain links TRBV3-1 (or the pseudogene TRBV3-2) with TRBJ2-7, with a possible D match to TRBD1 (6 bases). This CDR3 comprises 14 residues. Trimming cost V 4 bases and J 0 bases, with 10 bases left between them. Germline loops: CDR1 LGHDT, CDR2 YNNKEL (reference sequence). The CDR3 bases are TGTGCCAGCAGCCGCCCGGGACACTCCTACGAGCAGTACTTC. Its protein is CASSRPGHSYEQYF.

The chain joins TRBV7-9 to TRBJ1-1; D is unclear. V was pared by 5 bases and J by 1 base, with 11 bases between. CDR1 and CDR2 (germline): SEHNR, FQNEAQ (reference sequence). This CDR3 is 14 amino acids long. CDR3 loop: CASSKRQANTEAFF. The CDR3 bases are TGTGCCAGCAGCAAACGCCAGGCGAACACTGAAGCTTTCTTT.

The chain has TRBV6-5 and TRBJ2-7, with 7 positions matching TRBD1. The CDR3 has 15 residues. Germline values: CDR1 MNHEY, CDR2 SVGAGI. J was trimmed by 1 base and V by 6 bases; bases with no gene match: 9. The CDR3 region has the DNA TGTGCCAGCAGCGACCGACAGGGAATTTCCTACGAGCAGTACTTC. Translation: CASSDRQGISYEQYF.

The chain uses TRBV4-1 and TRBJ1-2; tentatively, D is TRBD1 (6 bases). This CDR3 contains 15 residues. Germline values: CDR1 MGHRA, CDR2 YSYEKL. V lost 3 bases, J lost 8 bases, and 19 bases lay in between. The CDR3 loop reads CASSHPLRGASGYTF. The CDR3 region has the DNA TGCGCCAGCAGCCACCCACTCCGGGGGGCGAGCGGCTACACCTTC.

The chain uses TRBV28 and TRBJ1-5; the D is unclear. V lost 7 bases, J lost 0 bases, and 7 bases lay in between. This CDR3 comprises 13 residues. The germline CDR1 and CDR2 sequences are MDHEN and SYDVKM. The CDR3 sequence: CASTADSNQPQHF. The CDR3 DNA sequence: TGTGCCAGCACTGCAGATAGCAATCAGCCCCAGCATTTT.

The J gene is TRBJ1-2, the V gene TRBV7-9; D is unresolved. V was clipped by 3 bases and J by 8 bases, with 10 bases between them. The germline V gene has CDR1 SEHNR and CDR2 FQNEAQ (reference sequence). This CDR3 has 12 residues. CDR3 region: CASSLNSEGYTF. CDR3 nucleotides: TGTGCCAGCAGCTTGAACAGTGAGGGCTACACCTTC.

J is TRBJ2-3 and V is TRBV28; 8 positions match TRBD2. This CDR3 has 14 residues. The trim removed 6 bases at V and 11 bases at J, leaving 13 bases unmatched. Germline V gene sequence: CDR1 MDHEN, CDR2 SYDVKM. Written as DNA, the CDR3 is TGTGCCAGCAGCCCCATTGACCGGGCGGGAGGGCAGTATTTT. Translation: CASSPIDRAGGQYF.